A selection of T cell receptor beta chains follows, all from one sample in a study of cytomegalovirus exposure and HLA in healthy donors. TCRdb keeps only in-frame clones here, not all; method: immunoSEQ multiplex PCR. The table has 130,000 or so clones, over 65% seen once; the top ten hold roughly 3.1%. Sequenced material: PBMCs. Receptor source: a man aged 30 to 39 in good health and CMV-seronegative. Both conserved end residues are part of each CDR3. Each record gives: D gene, V gene, clone size, J gene, CDR3 DNA, CDR3 protein. D genes are given only for firm matches. Clone size, where shown, is once, few, many, or a class for clones that have expanded.

d_gene: TRBD1; v_gene: TRBV18; abundance: once; j_gene: TRBJ2-5; CDR3nt: TGTGCCAGCTCGAGACAGGGCGGAGAGACCCAGTACTTC; CDR3aa: CASSRQGGETQYF
d_gene: TRBD2; v_gene: TRBV28; abundance: -; j_gene: TRBJ2-7; CDR3nt: TGTGCCAGCAGGACTAGCGGGGCCTACGAGCAGTACTTC; CDR3aa: CASRTSGAYEQYF
d_gene: TRBD1; v_gene: TRBV6-6; abundance: -; j_gene: TRBJ2-5; CDR3nt: TGTGCCAGCAGTTACTCAAGACAGGGAGAGACCCAGTACTTC; CDR3aa: CASSYSRQGETQYF
d_gene: TRBD1; v_gene: TRBV15; abundance: -; j_gene: TRBJ1-6; CDR3nt: TGTGCCACCAGCAGAGAGGGGGACAGGGTCCCCCACTTT; CDR3aa: CATSREGDRVPHF
d_gene: -; v_gene: TRBV7-2; abundance: -; j_gene: TRBJ1-1; CDR3nt: TGTGCCAGCAGCACATCAGGGGACCGGAACACTGAAGCTTTCTTT; CDR3aa: CASSTSGDRNTEAFF
d_gene: -; v_gene: TRBV5-1; abundance: -; j_gene: TRBJ2-1; CDR3nt: TGCGCCAGCAGCTTGGGGACATATAGCGGCCCCCGCGTCAATGAGCAGTTCTTC; CDR3aa: CASSLGTYSGPRVNEQFF
d_gene: TRBD2; v_gene: TRBV6-4; abundance: -; j_gene: TRBJ2-3; CDR3nt: TGTGCCAGCAGTGACTCAGGACTAGCGGATAGCACAGATACGCAGTATTTT; CDR3aa: CASSDSGLADSTDTQYF
d_gene: -; v_gene: TRBV13; abundance: -; j_gene: TRBJ1-5; CDR3nt: TGTGCCAGCAGCTTAGGCCAGGGTGATCAGCCCCAGCATTTT; CDR3aa: CASSLGQGDQPQHF
d_gene: TRBD2; v_gene: TRBV19; abundance: -; j_gene: TRBJ2-1; CDR3nt: TGTGCCAGTAGAAAGGGACTAGCGGGAGATTCGCTTGTGCAGTTCTTC; CDR3aa: CASRKGLAGDSLVQFF
d_gene: -; v_gene: TRBV14; abundance: -; j_gene: TRBJ2-7; CDR3nt: TGTGCCAGCAGCCAGGTCTATCCCGAGCAGTACTTC; CDR3aa: CASSQVYPEQYF
d_gene: TRBD1; v_gene: TRBV11-3; abundance: -; j_gene: TRBJ2-7; CDR3nt: TGTGCCAGCAGCTTGCAGGGACAGGGGCCTTCTGTGCAGTACTTC; CDR3aa: CASSLQGQGPSVQYF
d_gene: -; v_gene: TRBV28; abundance: -; j_gene: TRBJ1-2; CDR3nt: TGTGCCAGCAGCCTTTCATCAGGGAATTACTATGGCTACACCTTC; CDR3aa: CASSLSSGNYYGYTF
d_gene: -; v_gene: TRBV5-1; abundance: -; j_gene: TRBJ2-2; CDR3nt: TGCGCCAGCGCTCGCCGGACTTTGAACACCGGGGAGCTGTTTTTT; CDR3aa: CASARRTLNTGELFF
d_gene: -; v_gene: TRBV5-1; abundance: once; j_gene: TRBJ2-1; CDR3nt: TGCGCCAGCAGCTTGACAGGCAATGAGCAGTTCTTC; CDR3aa: CASSLTGNEQFF
d_gene: TRBD2; v_gene: TRBV6-1; abundance: -; j_gene: TRBJ2-3; CDR3nt: TGTGCCAGCAGCCTAGCGGAGCCCACAGATACGCAGTATTTT; CDR3aa: CASSLAEPTDTQYF
d_gene: -; v_gene: TRBV4-1; abundance: -; j_gene: TRBJ2-1; CDR3nt: TGCGCCAGCAGCCAAGATGACCGCACGGGTTATGAGCAGTTCTTC; CDR3aa: CASSQDDRTGYEQFF
d_gene: TRBD1; v_gene: TRBV4-1; abundance: -; j_gene: TRBJ2-7; CDR3nt: TGCGCCAGCAGCCCTTTAGGGGACAGGGGTTCCTACGAGCAGTACTTC; CDR3aa: CASSPLGDRGSYEQYF
d_gene: -; v_gene: TRBV7-9; abundance: few; j_gene: TRBJ1-1; CDR3nt: TGTGCCAGCAGCCCCACCATTGTAGGGGGTGATGAAGCTTTCTTT; CDR3aa: CASSPTIVGGDEAFF
d_gene: TRBD1; v_gene: TRBV30; abundance: -; j_gene: TRBJ1-5; CDR3nt: TGTGCCTGGAGTGTAGGGGGCAGCACCAATCAGCCCCAGCATTTT; CDR3aa: CAWSVGGSTNQPQHF
d_gene: -; v_gene: TRBV29-1; abundance: few; j_gene: TRBJ2-3; CDR3nt: TGCAGCGTTGATGCGGGTGGCCGCACAGATACGCAGTATTTT; CDR3aa: CSVDAGGRTDTQYF
d_gene: TRBD1; v_gene: TRBV19; abundance: -; j_gene: TRBJ2-2; CDR3nt: TGTGCCAGTAGTATTGTTCGACAGGGGGAGTGGAACACCGGGGAGCTGTTTTTT; CDR3aa: CASSIVRQGEWNTGELFF
d_gene: -; v_gene: TRBV7-2; abundance: once; j_gene: TRBJ2-5; CDR3nt: TGTGCCAGCAGCCAACTTTTCGGACACTCCCAAGAGACCCAGTACTTC; CDR3aa: CASSQLFGHSQETQYF
d_gene: TRBD1; v_gene: TRBV27; abundance: -; j_gene: TRBJ2-7; CDR3nt: TGTGCCAGCAGTTTACAAGGACAGGGGGCTGGTGAGCAGTACTTC; CDR3aa: CASSLQGQGAGEQYF
d_gene: TRBD1; v_gene: TRBV5-3; abundance: few; j_gene: TRBJ1-2; CDR3nt: TGTGCCAGTCGACAGGGGCCCCCTAGGATGGGTGGCTACACCTTC; CDR3aa: CASRQGPPRMGGYTF
d_gene: -; v_gene: TRBV7-9; abundance: -; j_gene: TRBJ1-6; CDR3nt: TGTGCCAGCAGTCCGGCGGGACGGGGAAACAATTCACCCCTCCACTTT; CDR3aa: CASSPAGRGNNSPLHF
d_gene: TRBD1; v_gene: TRBV6-5; abundance: once; j_gene: TRBJ1-2; CDR3nt: TGTGCCAGCAGACTGACAGGGGGCCGACTCTATGGCTACACCTTC; CDR3aa: CASRLTGGRLYGYTF
d_gene: TRBD1; v_gene: TRBV27; abundance: -; j_gene: TRBJ1-5; CDR3nt: TGTGCCAGCAGTTTAAGGCAGGGGGGTCGGCCCCAGCATTTT; CDR3aa: CASSLRQGGRPQHF
d_gene: -; v_gene: TRBV6-5; abundance: -; j_gene: TRBJ1-2; CDR3nt: TGTGCCAGCAGTTACAACGAGGGATACTATGGCTACACCTTC; CDR3aa: CASSYNEGYYGYTF
d_gene: -; v_gene: TRBV10-3; abundance: -; j_gene: TRBJ1-1; CDR3nt: TGTGCCATCAGTGCCCAAACCACTGTATACACTGAAGCTTTCTTT; CDR3aa: CAISAQTTVYTEAFF
d_gene: TRBD1; v_gene: TRBV7-8; abundance: -; j_gene: TRBJ1-2; CDR3nt: TGTGCCAGCAGCTTGGGGACAGGGCATGGCTACACCTTC; CDR3aa: CASSLGTGHGYTF
d_gene: TRBD1; v_gene: TRBV28; abundance: -; j_gene: TRBJ2-3; CDR3nt: TGTGCCAGCACCCTTGGGGGGACAGGGCGTACAGATACGCAGTATTTT; CDR3aa: CASTLGGTGRTDTQYF
d_gene: TRBD1; v_gene: TRBV9; abundance: -; j_gene: TRBJ2-7; CDR3nt: TGTGCCAGCAGCCCCGGGGACAGTCTCAACGAGCAGTACTTC; CDR3aa: CASSPGDSLNEQYF
d_gene: TRBD1; v_gene: TRBV6-6; abundance: -; j_gene: TRBJ1-1; CDR3nt: TGTGCCAGCAGTAAAAGACAGGGCATGAACACTGAAGCTTTCTTT; CDR3aa: CASSKRQGMNTEAFF
d_gene: TRBD1; v_gene: TRBV7-8; abundance: -; j_gene: TRBJ2-7; CDR3nt: TGTGCCAGCAGCCTCTTGGGCCGGGACAGGAAATACGAGCAGTACTTC; CDR3aa: CASSLLGRDRKYEQYF
d_gene: -; v_gene: TRBV7-6; abundance: -; j_gene: TRBJ1-3; CDR3nt: TGTGCCAGCAGCCAAGATAGCCGCCTCCAGGGGACAAACACCATATATTTT; CDR3aa: CASSQDSRLQGTNTIYF
d_gene: -; v_gene: TRBV7-9; abundance: -; j_gene: TRBJ2-1; CDR3nt: TGTGCCAGCAGCTCTGGGGGGAGAAGGAGTGAGCAGTTCTTC; CDR3aa: CASSSGGRRSEQFF
d_gene: -; v_gene: TRBV14; abundance: -; j_gene: TRBJ1-1; CDR3nt: TGTGCCAGCAGCCATAGGACAGCCACTGAAGCTTTCTTT; CDR3aa: CASSHRTATEAFF
d_gene: TRBD1; v_gene: TRBV5-8; abundance: -; j_gene: TRBJ2-3; CDR3nt: TGTGCCAGCAGCAGAGGGACAGGGGGCGATGATACGCAGTATTTT; CDR3aa: CASSRGTGGDDTQYF
d_gene: TRBD1; v_gene: TRBV20-1; abundance: -; j_gene: TRBJ1-4; CDR3nt: TGCAGTGCCGCCAGGGGGGAAAAACTGTTTTTT; CDR3aa: CSAARGEKLFF
d_gene: TRBD1; v_gene: TRBV6-5; abundance: -; j_gene: TRBJ2-3; CDR3nt: TGTGCCAGCAGTTACCGACAGGGGGCAGATACGCAGTATTTT; CDR3aa: CASSYRQGADTQYF